This TCR beta chain is from a study of blood T cell repertoires in COVID-19. Study-wide background: Material from acute and convalescent COVID-19 was sourced from the United States, Italy and Spain. Sources were T cells, B-cell-depleted T cells, or PBMCs; the material itself was cDNA or gDNA.

Some clones are missing from TCRdb's copy, which holds only in-frame ones; the method was immunoSEQ multiplex PCR. This table holds 300,000 or so clones, 70% to 90% found once. From germline, CDR1 is MDHEN and CDR2 SYDVKM. The V gene lost 2 bases and the J gene lost 4 bases, with 12 bases spanning the gap. CDR3 size: 15 residues. V gene TRBV28 combines with J gene TRBJ1-3; D not certain. Sequenced input: peripheral blood. This sequence was found in a woman aged 45-59 years with active or convalescent COVID-19. The CDR3 DNA sequence: TGTGCCAGCAGTTTAGTCGGGGTCCAAGGAAACACCATATATTTT. Protein product: CASSLVGVQGNTIYF.